Sequencing of this T cell receptor (beta chain) was carried out in a study of shared clonotypes between healthy human individuals. Study information: Donors had three CD4 naive, three CD4 memory, two CD8 naive and one CD8 memory plate apiece.

Germline V gene data show CDR1 as SGHRS and CDR2 as YFSETQ. This CDR3 is built from 14 residues. V was clipped by 7 bases and J by 3 bases; unmatched bases: 9. Using immunoSEQ multiplex PCR, the repertoire was profiled, and TCRdb retains in-frame clones only, with some absent. Of more than 2,000,000 clones in the sample, more than 85% are singletons; the top ten hold about 0.41%. With regard to this clone: Its cognate antigen is unknown.

Naive CD45RA+ and memory CD45RA-negative subsets were split from CD4+ cells. Study-wide points: It was observed that 5% to 6% of naive CD4 clonotypes were shared across a handful of donors. It was only blood that was sampled, and tissue repertoires likely differ.

The clonotype was recovered from a man aged 18 to 35 in good health. Some clones in this sample may be carry-over from other donors' samples. Sample: naive CD4+ T cells from PBMCs. This sample's subset: CD45RA+ positively selected. The chain links TRBV5-1 to TRBJ2-7, with TRBD2 matching 8 bases. CDR3: CASGPSGGVYEQYF. The CDR3 DNA is TGCGCCAGCGGACCCTCGGGGGGGGTCTACGAGCAGTACTTC. The whole variable domain, filled in from reference TRBV5-1 and TRBJ2-7, reads KAGVTQTPRYLIKTRGQQVTLSCSPISGHRSVSWYQQTPGQGLQFLFEYFSETQRNKGNFPGRFSGRQFSNSRSEMNVSTLELGDSALYLCASGPSGGVYEQYFGPGTRLTVT.